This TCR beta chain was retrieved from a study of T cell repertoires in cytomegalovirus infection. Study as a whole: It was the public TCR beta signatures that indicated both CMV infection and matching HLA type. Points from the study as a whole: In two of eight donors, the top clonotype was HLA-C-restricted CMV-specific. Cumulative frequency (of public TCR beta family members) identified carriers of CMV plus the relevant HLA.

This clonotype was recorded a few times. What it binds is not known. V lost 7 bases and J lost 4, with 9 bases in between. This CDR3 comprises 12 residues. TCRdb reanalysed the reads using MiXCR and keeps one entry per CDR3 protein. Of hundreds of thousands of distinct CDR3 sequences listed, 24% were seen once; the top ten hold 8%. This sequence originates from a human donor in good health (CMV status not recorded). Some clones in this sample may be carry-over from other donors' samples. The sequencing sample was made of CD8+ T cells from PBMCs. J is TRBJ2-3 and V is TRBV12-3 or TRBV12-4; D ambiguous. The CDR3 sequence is CASTPLADTQYF. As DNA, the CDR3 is TGTGCCAGCACCCCTTTAGCAGATACGCAGTATTTT.